The following is a T cell receptor beta chain sequence with its context. Its target is not known. This specimen belongs to a study of T cell responses to AZD1222 COVID-19 vaccine. Study findings and constraints: Researchers took repertoire samples only after the peak T cell response had come. Reportedly, nearly half the spike-specific TCRs target unmutated variant regions. Clonal diversity was possibly underestimated; the donors were predominantly white British and more often female. Spike was spanned by vaccine-associated CD4 TCRs, with dominance at 160-218 and 743-854.

CDR3 length: 16 residues. Germline V gene data show CDR1 as MNHNY and CDR2 as SVGAGI (reference sequence). V lost 1 base and J 0 bases, leaving 9 bases between the germline ends. Some clones are missing from TCRdb's copy, which holds only in-frame ones; the method was immunoSEQ multiplex PCR. Among 110,000 to 150,000 clones listed, around 90% were seen once. Sequencing was performed on peripheral blood, taken on day 0 of AZD1222 vaccination. The TCR sequence derives from an adult in good health. The rearrangement joins TRBV6-6 to TRBJ1-4; D unclear. In DNA, the CDR3 is TGTGCCAGCAGTTACTGGCAGATTGCAACTAATGAAAAACTGTTTTTT. Translated: CASSYWQIATNEKLFF.